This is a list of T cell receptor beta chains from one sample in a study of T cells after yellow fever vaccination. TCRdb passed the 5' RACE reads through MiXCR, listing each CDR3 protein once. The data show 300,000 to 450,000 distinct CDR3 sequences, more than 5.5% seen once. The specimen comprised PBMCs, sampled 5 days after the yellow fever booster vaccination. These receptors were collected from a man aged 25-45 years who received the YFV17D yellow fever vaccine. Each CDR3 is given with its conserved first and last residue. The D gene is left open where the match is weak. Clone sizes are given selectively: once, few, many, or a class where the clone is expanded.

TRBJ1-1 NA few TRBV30 CAWGASEAFF TGTGCCTGGGGGGCATCGGAAGCTTTCTTT
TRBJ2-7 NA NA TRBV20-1 CSAPDQMLYEQYF TGCAGTGCGCCCGACCAAATGCTTTACGAGCAGTACTTC
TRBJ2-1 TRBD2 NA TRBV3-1 CASSQARRLAGGSREQFF TGTGCCAGCAGCCAAGCCCGCAGACTAGCGGGGGGGAGTAGGGAGCAGTTCTTC
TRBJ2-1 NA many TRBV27 CASSSPSVSSYNEQFF TGTGCCAGCAGTTCCCCGAGCGTAAGCTCCTACAATGAGCAGTTCTTC
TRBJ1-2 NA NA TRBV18 CASSPFEVRDYGYTF TGTGCCAGCTCACCATTCGAGGTCCGGGACTATGGCTACACCTTC
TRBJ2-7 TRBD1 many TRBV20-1 CSARPSGTGTYEQYF TGCAGTGCCAGACCTTCCGGGACAGGAACCTACGAGCAGTACTTC
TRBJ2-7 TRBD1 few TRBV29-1 CSVELPDRRSSYEQYF TGCAGCGTTGAATTGCCGGACAGGAGGAGCTCCTACGAGCAGTACTTC
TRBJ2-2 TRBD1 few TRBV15 CATSVDRAGELFF TGTGCCACCAGCGTCGACAGGGCCGGGGAGCTGTTTTTT
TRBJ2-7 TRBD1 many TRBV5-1 CASSPGTGEASYEQYF TGCGCCAGCAGCCCCGGGACAGGGGAGGCCTCCTACGAGCAGTACTTC
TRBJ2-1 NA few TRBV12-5 CASGLVLGTTYNEQFF TGTGCTAGTGGTTTGGTACTAGGGACCACCTACAATGAGCAGTTCTTC
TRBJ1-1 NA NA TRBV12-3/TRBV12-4 CASSPAQGNTEAFF TGTGCCAGCAGTCCCGCCCAGGGGAACACTGAAGCTTTCTTT
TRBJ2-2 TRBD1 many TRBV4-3 CASSLGQGALAGELFF TGCGCCAGCAGCCTCGGACAGGGGGCTTTGGCCGGGGAGCTGTTTTTT
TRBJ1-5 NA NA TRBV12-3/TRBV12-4 CASSLDALNQPQHF TGTGCCAGCAGTCTCGACGCACTTAATCAGCCCCAGCATTTT
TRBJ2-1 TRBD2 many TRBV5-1 CASSLLAGPSSYNEQFF TGCGCCAGCAGCCTCCTAGCGGGACCGAGCTCCTACAATGAGCAGTTCTTC
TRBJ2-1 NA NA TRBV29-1 CSVDHSYNEQFF TGCAGCGTGGACCACTCCTACAATGAGCAGTTCTTC
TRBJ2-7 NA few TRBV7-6 CASSQTGGQISYEQYF TGTGCCAGCAGTCAGACCGGGGGACAGATCTCCTACGAGCAGTACTTC
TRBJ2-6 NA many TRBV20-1 CSAREGTKAGANVLTF TGCAGTGCTAGGGAAGGCACAAAGGCTGGGGCCAACGTCCTGACTTTC
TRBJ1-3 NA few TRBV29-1 CSVSTGTNTIYF TGCAGCGTTTCGACGGGGACAAACACCATATATTTT
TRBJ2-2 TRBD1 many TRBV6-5 CASSSPMPGTGRIGELFF TGTGCCAGCAGTTCGCCCATGCCCGGGACAGGGAGGATCGGGGAGCTGTTTTTT
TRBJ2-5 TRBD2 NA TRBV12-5 CASGLGGTSGVETQYF TGTGCTAGTGGTTTGGGAGGGACTAGCGGGGTCGAGACCCAGTACTTC
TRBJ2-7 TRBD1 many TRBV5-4 CASSRQGGTYEQYF TGTGCCAGCAGTAGACAGGGTGGGACCTACGAGCAGTACTTC
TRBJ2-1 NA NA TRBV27 CAGWGAGGSYNEQFF TGTGCCGGCTGGGGGGCAGGGGGCTCCTACAATGAGCAGTTCTTC
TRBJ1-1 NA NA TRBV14 CASSQVGSAEAFF TGTGCCAGCAGCCAAGTCGGTAGCGCTGAAGCTTTCTTT
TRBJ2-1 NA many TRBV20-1 CSATVGAYNEQFF TGCAGTGCTACGGTGGGGGCCTACAATGAGCAGTTCTTC
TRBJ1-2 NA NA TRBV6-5 CASSYSGHGYTF TGTGCCAGCAGTTACTCAGGGCATGGCTACACCTTC
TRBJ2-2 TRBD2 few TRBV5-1 CASRRTSGTNTGELFF TGCGCCAGCAGGCGGACTAGCGGGACGAACACCGGGGAGCTGTTTTTT
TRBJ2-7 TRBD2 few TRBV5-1 CASSPDGLAAYEQYF TGCGCCAGCAGCCCCGATGGACTAGCGGCCTACGAGCAGTACTTC
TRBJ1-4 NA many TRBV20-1 CSAREGFGGRPNEKLFF TGCAGTGCTAGAGAGGGTTTCGGGGGACGGCCTAATGAAAAACTGTTTTTT
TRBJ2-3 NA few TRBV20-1 CSARDLGGPTDTQYF TGCAGTGCTAGAGATCTAGGGGGACCTACAGATACGCAGTATTTT
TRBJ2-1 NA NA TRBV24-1 CATSDPGHAPSYNEQFF TGTGCCACCAGTGACCCCGGACACGCACCCTCCTACAATGAGCAGTTCTTC
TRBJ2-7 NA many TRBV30 CAWSAGLEGTEQYF TGTGCCTGGAGTGCGGGCTTGGAGGGGACCGAGCAGTACTTC
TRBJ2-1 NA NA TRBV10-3 CAISELDEQFF TGTGCCATCAGTGAGTTGGATGAGCAGTTCTTC
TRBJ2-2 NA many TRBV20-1 CSARDQREYTGELFF TGCAGTGCTAGAGATCAGAGAGAGTACACCGGGGAGCTGTTTTTT
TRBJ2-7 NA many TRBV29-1 CSVAVRLSYEQYF TGCAGCGTTGCGGTGCGGCTCTCCTACGAGCAGTACTTC
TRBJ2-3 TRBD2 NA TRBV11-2 CASSLDRTSGDTQYF TGTGCCAGCAGCTTAGATCGGACTAGCGGGGATACGCAGTATTTT
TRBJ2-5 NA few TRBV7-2 CASSLWSGTQYF TGTGCCAGCAGCTTATGGTCCGGAACCCAGTACTTC
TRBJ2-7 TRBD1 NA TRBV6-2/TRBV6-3 CASSLGQGALKQYF TGTGCCAGCAGTCTCGGACAGGGCGCGTTGAAGCAGTACTTC
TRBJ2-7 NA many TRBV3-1 CASSQDLSGPYEQYF TGTGCCAGCAGCCAAGATTTGTCGGGTCCCTACGAGCAGTACTTC
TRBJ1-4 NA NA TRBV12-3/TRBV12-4 CASSLGLRSEKLFF TGTGCCAGCAGTTTGGGTCTCAGGAGTGAAAAACTGTTTTTT
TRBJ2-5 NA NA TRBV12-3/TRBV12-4 CASSGGRQETQYF TGTGCCAGCAGCGGGGGACGGCAAGAGACCCAGTACTTC
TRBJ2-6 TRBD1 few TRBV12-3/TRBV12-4 CASSLIFGTGQRFPSGANVLTF TGTGCCAGCAGTTTAATTTTCGGGACAGGCCAACGGTTCCCCTCTGGGGCCAACGTCCTGACTTTC
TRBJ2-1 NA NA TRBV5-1 CASSLGNPYNEQFF TGCGCCAGCAGCTTAGGGAACCCGTACAATGAGCAGTTCTTC
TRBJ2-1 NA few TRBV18 CASSPQLKGNEQFF TGTGCCAGCTCACCCCAACTTAAGGGCAATGAGCAGTTCTTC
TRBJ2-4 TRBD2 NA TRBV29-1 CSVTSGRALRNIQYF TGCAGCGTAACTAGCGGGAGGGCCCTACGCAACATTCAGTACTTC
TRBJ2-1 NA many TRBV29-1 CSVDPDGKSPQFF TGCAGCGTTGACCCCGATGGGAAGTCCCCACAGTTCTTC
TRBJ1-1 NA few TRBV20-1 CSAGGWIGDTEAFF TGCAGTGCTGGTGGGTGGATAGGGGACACTGAAGCTTTCTTT
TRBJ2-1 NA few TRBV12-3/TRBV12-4 CATQWGQYSYNEQFF TGTGCCACGCAGTGGGGTCAATACTCCTACAATGAGCAGTTCTTC
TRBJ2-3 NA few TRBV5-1 CASSLRQAIDTDTQYF TGCGCCAGCAGCTTGAGGCAGGCAATAGACACAGATACGCAGTATTTT